This T cell receptor (beta chain) was retrieved from a study of radiation and T cells in renal cell carcinoma. This clone has just one count. Germline V lookup: CDR1 LNHDA, CDR2 SQIVND (reference sequence). The V end lost 7 bases, the J end lost 0 bases, and 9 bases lay between the germline ends. The CDR3 has 14 amino acids. Regarding time point: blood 4 weeks post-SBRT, at nephrectomy. Treatment here: 15 Gy SBRT to primary tumor, nephrectomy 4 weeks later. Using immunoSEQ multiplex PCR, the repertoire was profiled, and TCRdb retains in-frame clones only, with some absent. The table has roughly 100,000 clones, 84% seen once.

This receptor was obtained from a man aged 55 to 70 with renal cell carcinoma. The sample was blood, taken from a patient whose treatment included radiotherapy and nephrectomy. This chain connects TRBV19 to TRBJ2-2; TRBD1 might be the D (6 bases). The CDR3 DNA sequence: TGTGCCAGTATGGACAGTCCGAACACCGGGGAGCTGTTTTTT. Amino acid sequence: CASMDSPNTGELFF.